Sequencing of this T cell receptor beta chain was carried out in a study of blood T cell repertoires in COVID-19. Study-level information: Sites in the United States, Italy and Spain provided acute and convalescent COVID-19 samples.

Germline-derived CDR1 and CDR2 are DFQATT and SNEGSKA (reference sequence). This CDR3 has 13 amino acids. V shed 3 bases, J shed 3 bases, and the junction held 4 bases outside the gene matches. Data came from immunoSEQ multiplex PCR; TCRdb stores just in-frame clones and leaves some out. The sample includes about 140,000 clones, approximately 85% of them seen just once. The rearrangement joins TRBV20-1 to TRBJ2-5, with TRBD2 identical over 7 bases. The clonotype was recovered from a human donor with acute or convalescent COVID-19. The donor label of this sample is uncertain. The sample taken for sequencing was peripheral blood. The CDR3 protein is CSASESGEETQYF. CDR3 DNA sequence: TGCAGTGCTAGTGAAAGCGGGGAAGAGACCCAGTACTTC.